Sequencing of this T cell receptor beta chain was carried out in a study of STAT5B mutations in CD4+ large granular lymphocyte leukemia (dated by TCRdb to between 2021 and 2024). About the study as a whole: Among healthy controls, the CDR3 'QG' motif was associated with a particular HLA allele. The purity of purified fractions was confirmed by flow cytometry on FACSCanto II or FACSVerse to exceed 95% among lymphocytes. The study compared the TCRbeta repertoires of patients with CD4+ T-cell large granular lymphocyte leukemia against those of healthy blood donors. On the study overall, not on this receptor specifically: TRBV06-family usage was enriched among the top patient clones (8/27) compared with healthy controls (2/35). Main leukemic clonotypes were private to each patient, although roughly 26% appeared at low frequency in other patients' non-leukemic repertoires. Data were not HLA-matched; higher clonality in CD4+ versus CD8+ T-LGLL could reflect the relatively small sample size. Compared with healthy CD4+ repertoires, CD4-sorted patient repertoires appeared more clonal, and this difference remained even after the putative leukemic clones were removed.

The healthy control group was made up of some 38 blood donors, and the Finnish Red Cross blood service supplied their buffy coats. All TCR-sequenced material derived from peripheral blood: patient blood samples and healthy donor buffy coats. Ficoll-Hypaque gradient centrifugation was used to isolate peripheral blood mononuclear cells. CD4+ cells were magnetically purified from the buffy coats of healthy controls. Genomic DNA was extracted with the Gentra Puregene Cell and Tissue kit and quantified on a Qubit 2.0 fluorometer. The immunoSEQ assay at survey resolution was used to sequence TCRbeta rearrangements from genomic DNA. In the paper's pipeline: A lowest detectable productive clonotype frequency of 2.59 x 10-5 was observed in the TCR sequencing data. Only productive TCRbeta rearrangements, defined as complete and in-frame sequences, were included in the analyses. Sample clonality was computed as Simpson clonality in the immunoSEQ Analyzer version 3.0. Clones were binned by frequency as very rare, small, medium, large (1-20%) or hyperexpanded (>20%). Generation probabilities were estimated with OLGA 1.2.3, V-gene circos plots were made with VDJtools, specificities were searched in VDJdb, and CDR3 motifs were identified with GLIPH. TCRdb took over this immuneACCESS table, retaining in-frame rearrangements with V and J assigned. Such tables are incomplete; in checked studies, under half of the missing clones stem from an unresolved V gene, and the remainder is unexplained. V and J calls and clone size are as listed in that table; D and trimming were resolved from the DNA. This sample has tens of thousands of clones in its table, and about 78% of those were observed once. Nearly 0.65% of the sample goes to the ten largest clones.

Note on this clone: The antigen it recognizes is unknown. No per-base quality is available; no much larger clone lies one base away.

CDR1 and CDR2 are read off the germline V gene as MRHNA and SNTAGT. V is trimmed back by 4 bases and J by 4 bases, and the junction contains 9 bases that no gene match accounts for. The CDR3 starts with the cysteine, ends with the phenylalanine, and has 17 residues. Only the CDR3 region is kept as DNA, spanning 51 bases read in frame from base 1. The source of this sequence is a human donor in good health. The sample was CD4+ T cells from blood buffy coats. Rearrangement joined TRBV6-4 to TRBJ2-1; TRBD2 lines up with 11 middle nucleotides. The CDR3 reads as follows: CASSGGGTSGLYNEQFF. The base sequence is TGTGCCAGCAGTGGGGGTGGGACTAGCGGCCTGTACAATGAGCAGTTCTTC.